This T cell receptor beta chain was captured by sequencing in a study of blood T cell repertoires in COVID-19. About the research overall: Samples of COVID-19 (acute and convalescent) were obtained from the United States, Italy and Spain. T cells, B-cell-depleted T cells, or PBMCs supplied cDNA or gDNA.

Per the original methods: Amplification of reference gene primers provided the estimated nucleated cell counts. TCRdb's table, derived via immunoSEQ multiplex PCR, lists solely in-frame clones and lacks some. The DNA gave D and trimming, while V, J and clone size come from that table. Among fewer than 130,000 clones listed, 87% were seen once. V gave up 6 bases and J gave up 3 bases, with 9 bases separating them. Germline assignment: CDR1 DFQATT and CDR2 SNEGSKA (reference sequence). The CDR3 has 11 amino acids. The chain is built from TRBV20-1 and TRBJ2-7; D possibly corresponds to TRBD1 (5 bases). Sequenced sample: peripheral blood. This sequence originates from a human donor in a cohort sampled during active COVID-19. CDR3 protein: CSARQNYEQYF. CDR3 in DNA: TGCAGTGCCAGACAGAACTACGAGCAGTACTTC.